This T cell receptor (beta chain) was captured by sequencing in a study of beta chain features in type 1 diabetes. TCRB transcripts that were expressed got sequenced, as all of the isolated RNA had been reverse transcribed. Only in-frame clones appear in the TCRdb table, and some are missing; sequencing was by immunoSEQ multiplex PCR. The sample carries 130,000 to 150,000 clones, 7% to 10% recorded once. The V and J ends lost 4 bases and 0 bases respectively, with 16 bases between them. Germline CDR1 and CDR2: LGHNA and YSLEER. CDR3 length equals 16 residues. The source is a man younger than 35 in good health. Sequences were obtained from central memory CD4+ T cells from blood. The chain combines TRBV4-3 with TRBJ2-7; D may be TRBD2 (6 bases). CDR3 loop: CASSPGPGRISYEQYF. The CDR3 DNA is TGCGCCAGCAGCCCTGGGCCGGGGAGGATCTCCTACGAGCAGTACTTC.